Presented here are 25 T cell receptor beta chains from one specimen sequenced in a study of T cells in Graves' hyperthyroidism and ophthalmopathy. Regions amplified from RNA transcripts were the TCR beta CDR3 regions. Initially, a first-round RT-PCR of the TCR CDR3 employed the HTBI primer set. TCRdb reprocessed the multiplex PCR reads with MiXCR, giving one entry per CDR3 protein. The data show around 800,000 distinct CDR3 sequences, roughly 40% seen once. The sample consisted of blood. The origin of the receptors is a man between 18 and 29 years old with Graves' hyperthyroidism.

This chain connects TRBV4-3 to TRBJ1-6; 7 bases align to TRBD1. This CDR3 is built from 17 residues. V gave up 0 bases and J gave up 6 bases; unmatched junction bases: 8. Germline CDR1 and CDR2: LGHNA and YSLEER. The CDR3 sequence is CASSQEKGAGANSPLHF. The CDR3 nucleotides are TGCGCCAGCAGCCAAGAAAAGGGGGCAGGGGCTAATTCACCCCTCCACTTT.

The chain combines TRBV10-3 with TRBJ1-2; TRBD1 matches 12 bases. Germline CDR1 and CDR2: ENHRY and SYGVKD. Losses at the gene ends were 10 bases for V and 8 bases for J; bases not matched to a gene: 11. CDR3 length equals 14 residues. The CDR3 DNA reads as TGTGCCAGCAACCCGGGACAGGGGGCGCAAGGCTACACCTTC. Its translation is CASNPGQGAQGYTF.

V and J are TRBV4-1 and TRBJ2-7, with a weak D call TRBD1 (5 bases). The CDR3 consists of 15 residues. The V gene's germline CDR1 is MGHRA and CDR2 YSYEKL. Trimming stripped 4 bases from V and 5 bases from J, with 18 bases between. The CDR3 DNA sequence: TGCGCCAGCAGCCCTACTTCCCCCAGGGTCCACGAGCAGTACTTC. This encodes CASSPTSPRVHEQYF.

V and J are TRBV5-4 and TRBJ2-7; possible D gene TRBD2, 6 bases. The J call may be faulty, since TRBJ2-1 better matches the DNA end. This CDR3 is built from 16 residues. Germline CDR1 and CDR2: SGHNT and YYREEE (reference sequence). For the CDR3, the DNA is TGTGCCAGCAGCTTAACCAAGGGACTGAACTACAATGAGCAGTTCTTC. Amino acid sequence: CASSLTKGLNYNEQFF.

A word on this clonotype: This sequence may be a read error, since a much larger clone differs from it by one base. The rearrangement uses TRBV19 and TRBJ1-2; D might be TRBD1 (6 bases). Trimming left V 5 bases short and J 7 bases short, with 17 bases between. This CDR3 region has 14 residues. CDR1 is LNHDA and CDR2 is SQIVND in the germline V gene (reference sequence). The CDR3 loop is CASSSGQCGSGYTF. The CDR3 region has the DNA TGTGCCAGTAGTTCTGGACAGTGCGGCTCTGGCTACACCTTC.

The V gene is TRBV7-9, the J gene TRBJ2-7, with TRBD2 as a possible D gene (7 bases). The germline V gene encodes CDR1 SEHNR and CDR2 FQNEAQ (reference sequence). This CDR3 is built from 17 residues. V lost 3 bases and J 3 bases, leaving 21 bases between the germline ends. CDR3 protein: CASSFTGDRSGGYEQYF. The CDR3 region has the DNA TGTGCCAGCAGCTTCACTGGCGACAGGTCGGGGGGCTACGAGCAGTACTTC.

The CDR3 protein is CSARPLTGHNQRNTEAFF. CDR3 coding DNA: TGCAGTGCTAGACCCCTAACCGGACACAACCAAAGGAACACTGAAGCTTTCTTT. This chain links TRBV20-1 with TRBJ1-1; D is perhaps TRBD1 (5 bases). Germline V gene lookup returns CDR1 DFQATT and CDR2 SNEGSKA (reference sequence). The ends were cut back, 2 bases at V and 1 base at J, with 23 bases in the middle. This CDR3 contains 18 residues.

The chain carries TRBV7-8 and TRBJ1-1; D perhaps matches TRBD1 (5 bases). The germline CDR1 and CDR2 sequences are SGHVS and FQNEAQ. The CDR3 has 15 residues. Trimming cost V 1 base and J 3 bases, with 12 bases left between them. For the CDR3, the DNA is TGTGCCAGCAGCTTAGAGTTTTGGGGGGACACTGAAGCTTTCTTT. Translating gives CASSLEFWGDTEAFF.

This clonotype was observed a few times. This sequence joins TRBV5-1 and TRBJ2-7; D gene ambiguous. Germline V gene sequence: CDR1 SGHRS, CDR2 YFSETQ. The CDR3 loop spans 12 amino acids. Trimming shortened V by 5 bases and J by 5 bases, and 11 bases separated the two germline ends. CDR3 region: CASSDTADEQYF. In nucleotides, the CDR3 is TGCGCCAGCAGTGACACTGCGGACGAGCAGTACTTC.

Concerning this clonotype itself: The junction differs from germline at one of its ends, possibly a read error. The chain couples TRBV10-3 to TRBJ1-5; D is possibly TRBD1 (5 bases). In germline, CDR1 is ENHRY, CDR2 SYGVKD. This CDR3 spans 17 amino acids. DNA of the CDR3: TGTGCCATCATTCCCGAGGGGTACAGGCCTAGCCATCAGCCCCAGCATTTT. It codes for CAIIPEGYRPSHQPQHF.

V gene TRBV6-5 combines with J gene TRBJ1-5; D is unresolved. Germline V gene data show CDR1 as MNHEY and CDR2 as SVGAGI. The length of the CDR3 is 13 residues. V was pared by 5 bases and J by 6 bases, with 11 bases between. The CDR3 is CASSDGSRQPQHF. CDR3 DNA: TGTGCCAGCAGTGATGGGTCCCGTCAGCCCCAGCATTTT.

The chain uses TRBV20-1 and TRBJ2-7; a weak D match, TRBD2 (5 bases). This CDR3 contains 16 residues. Germline V gene sequence: CDR1 DFQATT, CDR2 SNEGSKA (reference sequence). V lost 0 bases and J 1 base, leaving 16 bases between the germline ends. The CDR3, as DNA: TGCAGTGCTAGAGACTTGAAACTCGGGGATTCCTACGAGCAGTACTTC. It is translated as CSARDLKLGDSYEQYF.

V is TRBV6-1 and J is TRBJ1-1; 7 bases are shared with TRBD1. V was clipped by 5 bases and J by 3 bases; unmatched bases: 6. The CDR3 length is 14 residues. Germline values: CDR1 MNHNS, CDR2 SASEGT. The CDR3 bases are TGTGCCAGCAGTTACCAGGGGGGAGACACTGAAGCTTTCTTT. Its translation: CASSYQGGDTEAFF.

The rearrangement uses TRBV7-9 and TRBJ2-7, with 7 bases aligning to TRBD2. V shed 5 bases and J 4 bases; nucleotides not matched to a gene: 8. CDR3 size: 14 residues. Per germline, CDR1 SEHNR and CDR2 FQNEAQ (reference sequence). The CDR3 DNA sequence: TGTGCCAGCAGCAAAACTAGCGATAGGTACGAGCAGTACTTC. This translates into CASSKTSDRYEQYF.

Concerning this clonotype: This likely comes from a read error, as the CDR3 has no conserved phenylalanine or tryptophan at its end. This chain connects TRBV7-2 to TRBJ1-1; D gene uncertain. V lost 5 bases and J 5 bases, leaving 12 bases between the germline ends. The length of the CDR3 is 13 residues. Germline values: CDR1 SGHTA, CDR2 FQGNSA. The CDR3 DNA sequence: TGTGCCAGCAGCGCCATGGCGAAGACTGAAGCTTTCCTT. Translated, it gives CASSAMAKTEAFL.

The J gene is TRBJ2-7, the V gene TRBV7-2; 13 bases are shared with TRBD2. The CDR3 covers 14 residues. Trimming took 5 bases from V and 4 from J; bases not matched to a gene: 2. Germline CDR1 is SGHTA and CDR2 is FQGNSA. CDR3 in amino acids: CASSMGLAGYEQYF. The CDR3 DNA is TGTGCCAGCAGCATGGGACTAGCGGGATACGAGCAGTACTTC.

Concerning this clonotype: A much larger clone is a single base away; this may be a read error. This CDR3 fails to terminate in the conserved phenylalanine or tryptophan, so it likely reflects a read error. The rearrangement links TRBV10-3 to TRBJ2-7; 9 bases fit TRBD1. The ends lost 5 bases at V and 3 bases at J; junction bases unmatched: 8. CDR1 is ENHRY and CDR2 is SYGVKD in the germline V gene. The CDR3 sequence is 15 residues long. CDR3 in amino acids: CAISTGTGTLYEQYY. The CDR3 DNA sequence: TGTGCCATCAGTACCGGGACAGGGACCCTCTACGAGCAGTACTAC.

This clonotype was recorded at least ten times. This rearrangement joins TRBV29-1 to TRBJ2-7; TRBD2 is a possible D gene (6 bases). V was trimmed by 6 bases and J by 1 base, leaving 19 bases between them. The CDR3 covers 15 residues. The germline V gene encodes CDR1 SQVTM and CDR2 ANQGSEA. CDR3 region: CSVGEEDLTSYEQYF. The CDR3 nucleotides read TGCAGCGTAGGGGAGGAGGACTTAACATCCTACGAGCAGTACTTC.

In the case of this clonotype: Given a much more abundant clone one base away, this may be a read error. The chain couples TRBV19 to TRBJ1-5, with 7 bases fitting TRBD1. Per germline, CDR1 LNHDA and CDR2 SQIVND (reference sequence). The CDR3 sequence is 14 residues long. This chain's CDR3 is CAGSPRDSYQPQHF. Here the CDR3 DNA reads TGTGCCGGTAGTCCCCGGGACAGTTATCAGCCCCAGCATTTT. The full variable domain, completed using reference TRBV19 and TRBJ1-5, is DGGITQSPKYLFRKEGQNVTLSCEQNLNHDAMYWYRQDPGQGLRLIYYSQIVNDFQKGDIAEGYSVSREKKESFPLTVTSAQKNPTAFYLCAGSPRDSYQPQHFGDGTRLSIL.

The V call is TRBV6-6, the J call TRBJ1-1; D perhaps matches TRBD1 (6 bases). V dropped 2 bases and J dropped 1 base, with 11 bases sitting between them. Looked up from germline, CDR1 is MNHNY and CDR2 is SVGAGI (reference sequence). CDR3 length: 15 residues. CDR3 sequence reads: CASSYVRGGNTEAFF. The CDR3, as DNA: TGTGCCAGCAGTTACGTAAGGGGGGGGAACACTGAAGCTTTCTTT.

The table lists this clonotype with a few counts. The rearrangement joins TRBV19 to TRBJ2-2, with TRBD1 as a possible D gene (5 bases). V gave up 5 bases and J gave up 4 bases, with 11 bases separating them. Germline CDR1 LNHDA, CDR2 SQIVND (reference sequence). The CDR3 length is 14 residues. CDR3 sequence (DNA): TGTGCCAGTAGTGCCGCAAGGGGCACCGGGGAGCTGTTTTTT. Translation: CASSAARGTGELFF.

The chain carries TRBV10-3 and TRBJ1-5; D is possibly TRBD1 (6 bases). The germline CDR1 and CDR2 sequences are ENHRY and SYGVKD. V lost 8 bases and J lost 11, with 16 bases in between. This CDR3 contains 12 residues. DNA for the CDR3: TGTGCCATCGGGGGGGCTCAAGAGGCCCAGCATTTT. Translating gives CAIGGAQEAQHF.

Many counts were recorded for this clonotype. V usage is TRBV9 and J usage is TRBJ1-6; TRBD1 aligns across 7 bases. This CDR3 is built from 15 residues. J lost 8 bases, V lost 3 bases, and 8 bases had no gene match. The germline V gene has CDR1 SGDLS and CDR2 YYNGEE. CDR3 protein: CASSARTGRDSPLHF. CDR3 in DNA: TGTGCCAGCAGCGCAAGGACAGGAAGGGATTCACCCCTCCACTTT.

This clonotype was observed at least ten times. V gene TRBV7-9 combines with J gene TRBJ2-7; TRBD1 aligns across 8 bases. The V and J ends lost 5 bases and 3 bases, in that order; junction bases with no gene match: 6. This CDR3 is 14 amino acids long. Germline assignment: CDR1 SEHNR and CDR2 FQNEAQ (reference sequence). The DNA for the CDR3 is TGTGCCAGCAGCGACAGGGGCGCAGGCTACGAGCAGTACTTC. Protein: CASSDRGAGYEQYF.

The chain employs TRBV19 and TRBJ1-5, with TRBD1 identical over 7 bases. Germline V CDR1 and CDR2: LNHDA, SQIVND (reference sequence). After removal of 9 bases from V and 5 bases from J, the junction contained 13 bases not matched to a gene. The CDR3 loop spans 15 amino acids. CDR3 bases: TGTGCCAGCAGTGTAGGGACAGCGGCGGATCAGCCCCAGCATTTT. Encoded protein: CASSVGTAADQPQHF.